The 18 T cell receptor beta chains given below trace back to one sample, sequenced in a study of T cell responses to AZD1222 COVID-19 vaccine. The method was immunoSEQ multiplex PCR; TCRdb's version includes in-frame clones alone and lacks a portion of them. The sample records under 150,000 clones, approximately 91% being singletons. The sequencing here drew on peripheral blood, taken 28 days after the second AZD1222 dose. The receptors come from an adult who received the AZD1222 COVID-19 vaccine.

The rearrangement joins TRBV23-1 to TRBJ1-2, with unresolved D. TRBV23-1 is an open reading frame, and its role is uncertain. There are 14 residues in the CDR3. The V gene lost 4 bases and the J gene lost 7 bases, with 16 bases spanning the gap. The CDR3 region has the DNA TGCGCCAGCAGTCCAGAGACACCGGTGTTTGGCTACACCTTC. Translating gives CASSPETPVFGYTF.

V gene TRBV24-1 combines with J gene TRBJ2-3; D unresolved. Trimming pared 5 bases from V and 0 bases from J, leaving 8 bases between. CDR1 is KGHDR, CDR2 SFDVKD, per germline. The CDR3 spans 14 residues. In nucleotides, the CDR3 is TGTGCCACCAGTGGGTCCCTCAGCACAGATACGCAGTATTTT. The encoded protein is CATSGSLSTDTQYF.

This chain connects TRBV7-2 to TRBJ2-1; 9 bases are a match to TRBD2. This CDR3 has 12 amino acids. After removal of 5 bases from V and 14 bases from J, the junction contained 7 bases not matched to a gene. Germline CDR1 is SGHTA and CDR2 is FQGNSA. The DNA for the CDR3 is TGTGCCAGCAGCGGTGGGACTAGCAATAAGTTCTTC. As protein: CASSGGTSNKFF.

The chain has TRBV24-1 and TRBJ2-3; D may correspond to TRBD1 or TRBD2 (5 bases each). The V and J ends lost 2 bases and 0 bases respectively, with 8 bases between them. CDR1 is KGHDR and CDR2 is SFDVKD in the germline V gene. The CDR3 is made up of 15 amino acids. The CDR3 here is CATSDSRDSTDTQYF. The CDR3 DNA reads as TGTGCCACCAGTGATTCCCGGGACAGCACAGATACGCAGTATTTT.

V and J are TRBV29-1 and TRBJ1-2, with D possibly TRBD1 on 5 matching bases. Trimming took off 0 bases at V and 7 bases at J, with 12 bases between the two ends. Germline V gene lookup returns CDR1 SQVTM and CDR2 ANQGSEA. The CDR3 totals 13 residues. The CDR3 region has the DNA TGCAGCGTTGAAGATGAGGGGCGGGGTGGCTACACCTTC. Translated, it gives CSVEDEGRGGYTF.

The chain links TRBV9 to TRBJ2-3; no clear D. Trimming stripped 0 bases from V and 3 bases from J, with 8 bases between. The CDR3 length is 14 residues. The germline gives CDR1 SGDLS, CDR2 YYNGEE. CDR3 sequence (DNA): TGTGCCAGCAGCGTAGTGTCTGCGACAGATACGCAGTATTTT. Translating it yields CASSVVSATDTQYF.

The chain uses TRBV5-6 and TRBJ1-2, with D unclear. The CDR3 is 16 residues long. Germline assignment: CDR1 SGHDT and CDR2 YYEEEE. Trimming shortened V by 1 base and J by 4 bases, and 17 bases separated the two germline ends. CDR3 protein: CASSLWRLRIAYGYTF. The CDR3 bases are TGTGCCAGCAGCTTGTGGCGTCTTCGGATAGCCTATGGCTACACCTTC.

J is TRBJ2-5 and V is TRBV5-4; TRBD1 matches 7 bases. The CDR3 is made up of 15 amino acids. V lost 4 bases and J lost 5; bases outside the gene matches: 11. Germline V lookup: CDR1 SGHNT, CDR2 YYREEE (reference sequence). The CDR3 reads CASSLPTVRGETQYF. CDR3 DNA: TGTGCCAGCAGCCTCCCAACCGTCAGGGGGGAGACCCAGTACTTC. Full variable domain (rest looked up from reference TRBV5-4 and TRBJ2-5): ETGVTQSPTHLIKTRGQQVTLRCSSQSGHNTVSWYQQALGQGPQFIFQYYREEENGRGNFPPRFSGLQFPNYSSELNVNALELDDSALYLCASSLPTVRGETQYFGPGTRLLVL.

J is TRBJ2-7 and V is TRBV5-1; the D gene is possibly TRBD2 (5 bases). Trimming took off 4 bases at V and 7 bases at J, with 18 bases between the two ends. The CDR3 extends over 14 amino acids. Germline assignment: CDR1 SGHRS and CDR2 YFSETQ. The CDR3 sequence is CASSRATGISEQYF. CDR3 bases: TGCGCCAGCAGCCGAGCTACCGGGATCTCTGAGCAGTACTTC.

The chain employs TRBV15 and TRBJ1-4; 7 bases line up with TRBD1. In germline, CDR1 is LNHNV, CDR2 YYDKDF (reference sequence). The CDR3 contains 16 residues. Germline trimming cut 3 bases from V and 7 bases from J; bases unmatched to any gene: 11. The CDR3 DNA sequence: TGTGCCACCAGCAGTGGGCAGGGGGTGGGCTTTGAAAAACTGTTTTTT. Residues: CATSSGQGVGFEKLFF.

V is TRBV19 and J is TRBJ2-1, with D uncertain. Between the trimmed V and J ends, which lost 6 bases and 9 bases, there was a span of 12 bases. CDR3 length: 12 amino acids. The germline V gene has CDR1 LNHDA and CDR2 SQIVND (reference sequence). CDR3 coding DNA: TGTGCCAGTAGCCTGCTGACGAGTGAGCAGTTCTTC. Amino acid sequence: CASSLLTSEQFF.

The CDR3 spells CASRTFGEAFF. The CDR3 nucleotides read TGTGCCAGTAGAACCTTCGGTGAAGCTTTCTTT. The J gene is TRBJ1-1, the V gene TRBV19; the D is unclear. This CDR3 is 11 amino acids long. Germline CDR1 LNHDA, CDR2 SQIVND (reference sequence). V was trimmed by 6 bases and J by 7 bases, leaving 9 bases between them.

The chain combines TRBV29-1 with TRBJ1-1; TRBD1 is a possible D gene (5 bases). The V and J ends lost 7 bases and 1 base respectively, with 13 bases between them. The CDR3 has 13 amino acids. CDR1 is SQVTM, CDR2 ANQGSEA, per germline. The CDR3 DNA follows: TGCAGCGCCCAGGGATCGAAGAACACTGAAGCTTTCTTT. Translation gives CSAQGSKNTEAFF.

V and J are TRBV4-2 and TRBJ2-2, with TRBD2 as a possible D gene (5 bases). Germline CDR1 reads LGHNA; CDR2 reads YNFKEQ. The V and J ends lost 0 bases and 4 bases respectively, with 12 bases between them. The CDR3 runs 16 residues. The CDR3: CASSQDGLAGTGELFF. The DNA for the CDR3 is TGTGCCAGCAGCCAAGATGGGCTAGCAGGCACCGGGGAGCTGTTTTTT.

This clone came up once. This chain joins TRBV18 and TRBJ1-2, with 7 bases that match TRBD1. V lost 3 bases to trimming and J lost 3 bases; unmatched junction nucleotides: 4. This CDR3 region has 14 residues. Germline V lookup: CDR1 KGHSH, CDR2 LQKENI. The CDR3 coding sequence is TGTGCCAGCTCACCCCGACAGGGTCACTATGGCTACACCTTC. Translated, it gives CASSPRQGHYGYTF.

This clone was picked up a small number of times. V is TRBV7-9 and J is TRBJ2-7; 14 positions match TRBD2. From germline, CDR1 is SEHNR and CDR2 FQNEAQ (reference sequence). CDR3 size: 19 residues. Trimming cost V 5 bases and J 0 bases; bases outside gene matches: 12. CDR3 sequence (DNA): TGTGCCAGCAGCCCTGGGGAGGGACTAGCGGGGGAAAGCTCCTACGAGCAGTACTTC. Its protein is CASSPGEGLAGESSYEQYF.

V is TRBV29-1 and J is TRBJ2-5; 8 bases fit TRBD2. Germline V gene lookup returns CDR1 SQVTM and CDR2 ANQGSEA. There are 16 residues in the CDR3. With V trimmed by 5 bases and J by 0 bases, 11 bases remained unmatched. As DNA, the CDR3 is TGCAGCGTTACTCCCATGACTAGCGCGTACCAAGAGACCCAGTACTTC. It codes for CSVTPMTSAYQETQYF. The full variable domain, rest sourced from reference TRBV29-1 and TRBJ2-5, is SAVISQKPSRDICQRGTSLTIQCQVDSQVTMMFWYRQQPGQSLTLIATANQGSEATYESGFVIDKFPISRPNLTFSTLTVSNMSPEDSSIYLCSVTPMTSAYQETQYFGPGTRLLVL.

This chain links TRBV2 with TRBJ1-6, with D unclear. The CDR3 has 13 residues. V was clipped by 11 bases and J by 7 bases, with 15 bases between them. Germline V CDR1 and CDR2: SNHLY, FYNNEI. This CDR3 is CASSSEGNSPLHF. The DNA for the CDR3 is TGTGCCTCCTCATCGGAGGGAAATTCACCCCTCCACTTT.